This record concerns one TCR beta chain sequence. From the RT-PCR reads, TCRdb called clonotypes with MiXCR, one entry per CDR3 protein. The table lists around 2,000 distinct CDR3 sequences, about 1.7% of them singletons, with approximately 6% in the top ten. The data originate from a study of patients and donors after allogeneic stem cell transplantation. This CDR3 region has 12 residues. With 9 bases clipped from V and 2 bases from J, the junction kept 4 bases outside the gene matches. The germline gives CDR1 SGHAT, CDR2 FQDESV (reference sequence). This sequence originates from a human donor who was either an allogeneic HSCT recipient or a stem cell or donor lymphocyte infusion donor (not recorded which). It is not recorded whose cells these are; they may come from a transplant donor. The chain couples TRBV11-1 to TRBJ2-7; 7 nucleotides align to TRBD1. The sample taken for sequencing was blood, either unsorted or a sorted T cell fraction (not recorded which). CDR3 coding DNA: TGTGCCAGAAGGACAGGAGCCTACGAGCAGTACTTC. It specifies CARRTGAYEQYF.